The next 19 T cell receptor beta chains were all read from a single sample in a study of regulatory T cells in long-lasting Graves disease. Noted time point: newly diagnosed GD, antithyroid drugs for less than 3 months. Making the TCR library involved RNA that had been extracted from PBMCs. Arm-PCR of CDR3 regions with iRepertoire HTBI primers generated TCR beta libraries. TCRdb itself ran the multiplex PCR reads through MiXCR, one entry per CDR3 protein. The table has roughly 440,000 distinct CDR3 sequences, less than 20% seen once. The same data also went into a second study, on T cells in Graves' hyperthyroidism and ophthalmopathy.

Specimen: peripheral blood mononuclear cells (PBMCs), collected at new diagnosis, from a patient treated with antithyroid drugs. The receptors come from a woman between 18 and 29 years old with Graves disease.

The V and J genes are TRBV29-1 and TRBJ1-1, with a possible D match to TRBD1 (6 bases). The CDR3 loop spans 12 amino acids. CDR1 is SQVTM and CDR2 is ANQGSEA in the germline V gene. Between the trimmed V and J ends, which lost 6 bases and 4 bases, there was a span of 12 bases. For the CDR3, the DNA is TGCAGCGTCTTACAGGGACTCACTGAAGCTTTCTTT. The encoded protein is CSVLQGLTEAFF.

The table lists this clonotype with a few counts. The CDR3 sequence: CASSVPSGGDYNEQFF. DNA of the CDR3: TGTGCCAGCAGCGTACCCTCGGGAGGGGACTACAATGAGCAGTTCTTC. This chain links TRBV9 with TRBJ2-1; TRBD2 matches at 8 bases. This CDR3 spans 16 amino acids. Germline-derived CDR1 and CDR2 are SGDLS and YYNGEE. Germline trimming cut 1 base from V and 3 bases from J; bases unmatched to any gene: 6.

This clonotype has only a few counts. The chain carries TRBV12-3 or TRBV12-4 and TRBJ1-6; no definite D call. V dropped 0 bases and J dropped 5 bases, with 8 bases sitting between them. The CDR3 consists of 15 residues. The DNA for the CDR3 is TGTGCCAGCAGTTTAGCTTGGGCGAATAATTCACCCCTCCACTTT. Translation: CASSLAWANNSPLHF.

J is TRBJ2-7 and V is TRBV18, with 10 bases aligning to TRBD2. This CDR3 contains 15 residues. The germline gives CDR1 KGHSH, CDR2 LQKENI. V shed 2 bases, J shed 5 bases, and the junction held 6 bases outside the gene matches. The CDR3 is CASSPEAGGPDEQYF. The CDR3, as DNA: TGTGCCAGCTCACCAGAAGCGGGAGGGCCTGACGAGCAGTACTTC.

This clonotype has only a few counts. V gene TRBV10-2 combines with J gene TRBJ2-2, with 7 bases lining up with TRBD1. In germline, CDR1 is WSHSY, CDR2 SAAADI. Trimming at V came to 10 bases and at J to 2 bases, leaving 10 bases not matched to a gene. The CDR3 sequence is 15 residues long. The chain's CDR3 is CATADRTLNTGELFF. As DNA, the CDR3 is TGCGCCACCGCGGACAGGACTTTAAACACCGGGGAGCTGTTTTTT.

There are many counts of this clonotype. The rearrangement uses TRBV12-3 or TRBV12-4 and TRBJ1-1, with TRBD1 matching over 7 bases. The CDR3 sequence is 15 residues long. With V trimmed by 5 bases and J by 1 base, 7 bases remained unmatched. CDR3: CASSVRDRPNTEAFF. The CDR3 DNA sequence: TGTGCCAGCAGTGTCCGGGACAGACCGAACACTGAAGCTTTCTTT.

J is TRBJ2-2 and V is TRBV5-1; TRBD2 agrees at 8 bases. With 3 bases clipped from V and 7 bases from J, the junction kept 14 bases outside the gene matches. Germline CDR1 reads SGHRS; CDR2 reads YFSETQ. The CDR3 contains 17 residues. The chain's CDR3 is CASSWSAAGGRNGELFF. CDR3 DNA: TGCGCCAGCAGCTGGAGTGCGGCGGGAGGTCGGAACGGGGAGCTGTTTTTT.

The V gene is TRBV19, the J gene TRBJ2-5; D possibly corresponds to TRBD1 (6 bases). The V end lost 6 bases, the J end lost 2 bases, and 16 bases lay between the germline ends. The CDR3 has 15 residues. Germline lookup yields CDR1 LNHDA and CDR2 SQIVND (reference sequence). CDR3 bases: TGTGCCAGTAGGGCAACAGGGACACCGCAAGAGACCCAGTACTTC. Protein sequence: CASRATGTPQETQYF.

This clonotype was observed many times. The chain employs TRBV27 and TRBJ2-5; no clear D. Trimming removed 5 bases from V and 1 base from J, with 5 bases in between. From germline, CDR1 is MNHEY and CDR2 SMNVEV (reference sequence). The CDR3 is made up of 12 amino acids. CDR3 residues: CASSTPQETQYF. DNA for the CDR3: TGTGCCAGCAGTACTCCCCAAGAGACCCAGTACTTC.

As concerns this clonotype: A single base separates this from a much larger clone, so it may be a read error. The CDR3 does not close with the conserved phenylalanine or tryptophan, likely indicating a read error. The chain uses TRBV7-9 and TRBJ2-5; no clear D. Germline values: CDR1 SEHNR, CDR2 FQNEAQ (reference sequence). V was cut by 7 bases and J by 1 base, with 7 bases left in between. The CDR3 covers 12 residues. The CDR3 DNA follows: TGTGCCAGCAAAGACTCCCAAGAGACCCAGTACCTC. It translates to CASKDSQETQYL.

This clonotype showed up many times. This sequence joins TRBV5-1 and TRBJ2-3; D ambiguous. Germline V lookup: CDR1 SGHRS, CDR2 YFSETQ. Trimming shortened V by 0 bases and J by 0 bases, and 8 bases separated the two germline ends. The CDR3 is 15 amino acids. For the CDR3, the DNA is TGCGCCAGCAGCTTGGTACGGCAGAGCACAGATACGCAGTATTTT. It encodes CASSLVRQSTDTQYF.

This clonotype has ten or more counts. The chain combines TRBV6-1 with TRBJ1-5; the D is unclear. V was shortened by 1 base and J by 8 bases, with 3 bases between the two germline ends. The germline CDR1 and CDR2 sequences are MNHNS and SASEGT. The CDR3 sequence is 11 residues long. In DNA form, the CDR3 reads TGTGCCAGCAGTGAAGGGAAGCCCCAGCATTTT. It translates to CASSEGKPQHF.

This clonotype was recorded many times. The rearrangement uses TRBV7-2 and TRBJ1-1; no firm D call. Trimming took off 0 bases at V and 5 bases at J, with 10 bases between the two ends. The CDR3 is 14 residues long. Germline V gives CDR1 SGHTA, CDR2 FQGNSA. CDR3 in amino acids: CASSLARHLTEAFF. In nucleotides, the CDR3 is TGTGCCAGCAGCTTAGCGCGTCATTTAACTGAAGCTTTCTTT.

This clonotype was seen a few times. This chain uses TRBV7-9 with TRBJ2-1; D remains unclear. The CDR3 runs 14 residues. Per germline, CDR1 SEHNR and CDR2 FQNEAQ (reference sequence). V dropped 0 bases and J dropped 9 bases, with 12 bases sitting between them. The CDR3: CASSLAASDPEQFF. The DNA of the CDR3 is TGTGCCAGCAGCTTAGCGGCCAGCGATCCTGAGCAGTTCTTC.

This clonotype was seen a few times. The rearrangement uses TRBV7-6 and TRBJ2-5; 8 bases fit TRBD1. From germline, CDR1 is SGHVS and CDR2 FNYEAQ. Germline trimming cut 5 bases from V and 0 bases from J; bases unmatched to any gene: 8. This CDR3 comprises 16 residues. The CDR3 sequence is CASSTLGTGDQETQYF. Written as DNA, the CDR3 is TGTGCCAGCAGCACCCTCGGGACAGGAGACCAAGAGACCCAGTACTTC.

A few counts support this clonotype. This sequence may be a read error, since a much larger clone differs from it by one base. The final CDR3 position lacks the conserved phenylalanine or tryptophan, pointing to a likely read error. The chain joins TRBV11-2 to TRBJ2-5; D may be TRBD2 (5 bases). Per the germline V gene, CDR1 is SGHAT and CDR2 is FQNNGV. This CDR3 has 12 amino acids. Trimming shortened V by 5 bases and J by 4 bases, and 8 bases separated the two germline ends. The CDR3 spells CASSRGRETQYS. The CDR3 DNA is TGTGCCAGCAGCCGAGGGAGAGAGACCCAGTACTCC.

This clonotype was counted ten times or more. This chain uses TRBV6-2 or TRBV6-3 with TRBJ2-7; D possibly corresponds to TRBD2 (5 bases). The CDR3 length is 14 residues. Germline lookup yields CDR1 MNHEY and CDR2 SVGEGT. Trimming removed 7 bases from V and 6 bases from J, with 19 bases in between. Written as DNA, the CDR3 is TGTGCCAGCACTGGATCCGGGGTCAGTATCGAGCAGTACTTC. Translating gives CASTGSGVSIEQYF.

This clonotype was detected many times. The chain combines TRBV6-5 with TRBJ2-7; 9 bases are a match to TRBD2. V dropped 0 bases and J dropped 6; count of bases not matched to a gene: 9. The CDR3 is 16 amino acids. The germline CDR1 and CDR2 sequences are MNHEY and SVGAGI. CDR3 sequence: CASSYSIVAGEFEQYF. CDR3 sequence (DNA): TGTGCCAGCAGTTACTCGATAGTAGCGGGAGAGTTCGAGCAGTACTTC.

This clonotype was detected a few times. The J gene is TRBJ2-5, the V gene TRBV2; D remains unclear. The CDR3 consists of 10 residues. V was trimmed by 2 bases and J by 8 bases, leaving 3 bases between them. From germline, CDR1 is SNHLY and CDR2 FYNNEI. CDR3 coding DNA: TGTGCCAGCAGTGAAACCACCCAGTACTTC. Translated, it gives CASSETTQYF.